Below, 8 T cell receptor beta chains from the same sample are listed, as sequenced in a study of T cells in Graves' hyperthyroidism and ophthalmopathy. Amplification targeted TCR beta CDR3 regions from RNA transcripts. Carried out on the TCR CDR3, a first-round RT-PCR used the HTBI primer set. Each CDR3 protein gets one entry after TCRdb re-called the multiplex PCR reads with MiXCR. The sample carries about 210,000 distinct CDR3 sequences, roughly 17% recorded once. The sequenced sample consisted of blood. All receptors derive from a man in his forties or fifties with Graves' hyperthyroidism.

In its sample, this clonotype was seen many times. The gene calls are TRBV12-5 and TRBJ1-5; no firm D call. Deletions cut 1 base from V and 4 bases from J, with 5 bases between. Germline V gene sequence: CDR1 LGHNT, CDR2 FRNRAP. This CDR3 has 13 residues. CDR3 sequence (DNA): TGTGCTAGTGGTTTGGAAGGGAATCAGCCCCAGCATTTT. It specifies CASGLEGNQPQHF. Supplemented by reference TRBV12-5 and TRBJ1-5, the full variable domain reads DARVTQTPRHKVTEMGQEVTMRCQPILGHNTVFWYRQTMMQGLELLAYFRNRAPLDDSGMPKDRFSAEMPDATLATLKIQPSEPRDSAVYFCASGLEGNQPQHFGDGTRLSIL.

This clonotype was recorded at least ten times. The chain recombines TRBV12-5 with TRBJ2-5; the match to TRBD2 covers 9 bases. V was clipped by 1 base and J by 9 bases; unmatched bases: 6. Germline V gives CDR1 LGHNT, CDR2 FRNRAP. This CDR3 comprises 14 residues. CDR3 loop: CASGLDGLAPAQYF. CDR3 nucleotides: TGTGCTAGTGGTTTGGACGGACTAGCGCCAGCCCAGTACTTC.

Concerning this clonotype itself: A much larger clone differs from this one at a single base, so this may be a read error. The chain uses TRBV18 and TRBJ1-3; tentatively, D is TRBD1 (5 bases). V was trimmed by 0 bases and J by 0 bases, leaving 9 bases between them. Germline CDR1 KGHSH, CDR2 LQKENI. The CDR3 sequence is 16 residues long. In DNA, the CDR3 is TGTGCCAGCTCACCACCTGGGGCCTACTCTGGAAACACCATATATTTT. Protein: CASSPPGAYSGNTIYF.

This clonotype has a count of ten or more. This chain connects TRBV11-2 to TRBJ2-1, with a tentative D call TRBD2 (6 bases). The CDR3 loop spans 13 amino acids. Germline V gene lookup returns CDR1 SGHAT and CDR2 FQNNGV. Deletions cut 7 bases from V and 4 bases from J, with 11 bases between. The CDR3 nucleotides read TGTGCCAGCACCTCGGGGGTGTACAATGAGCAGTTCTTC. Translating it yields CASTSGVYNEQFF.

This clonotype has at least ten counts. The chain joins TRBV7-8 to TRBJ2-1, with TRBD2 matching 9 bases. The V segment lost 2 bases and the J segment 10 bases; nucleotides outside the gene matches: 3. In germline, CDR1 is SGHVS, CDR2 FQNEAQ. The CDR3 spans 13 residues. CDR3 region: CASSLPLAGEQFF. CDR3 nucleotide sequence: TGTGCCAGCAGCTTACCTCTAGCGGGAGAGCAGTTCTTC.

The rearrangement joins TRBV6-2 or TRBV6-3 to TRBJ1-2; perhaps TRBD1 as D (5 bases). The CDR3 length is 15 residues. Germline CDR1 MNHEY, CDR2 SVGEGT. V gave up 4 bases and J gave up 5 bases, with 17 bases separating them. CDR3 protein: CASSFQPGILYGYTF. The CDR3 DNA is TGTGCCAGCAGTTTTCAGCCAGGGATACTTTATGGCTACACCTTC.

This clonotype came up a few times. The rearrangement links TRBV27 to TRBJ2-2; 8 nucleotides align to TRBD1. In germline, CDR1 is MNHEY, CDR2 SMNVEV (reference sequence). J was trimmed by 4 bases and V by 5 bases; bases with no gene match: 12. The CDR3 sequence is 17 residues long. CDR3 sequence (DNA): TGTGCCAGCAGTGCCACACGGAGGACAGGGATCACCGGGGAGCTGTTTTTT. Protein: CASSATRRTGITGELFF.

This clonotype was found a few times. The gene calls are TRBV15 and TRBJ2-4; D not resolved. CDR1 LNHNV and CDR2 YYDKDF come from the germline V gene (reference sequence). CDR3 size: 13 residues. Trimming left V 1 base short and J 8 bases short, with 9 bases between. CDR3 DNA: TGTGCCACCAGCAGAGTTCTTCGGGACATTCAGTACTTC. Protein: CATSRVLRDIQYF.